A selection of T cell receptor beta chains follows, all from one sample in a study of T cells after yellow fever vaccination. TCRdb re-called the 5' RACE reads through MiXCR, storing one row per CDR3 protein. Found here are 620,000 or so distinct CDR3 sequences, roughly 12% of them singletons; the top ten hold under 15%. The starting material was PBMCs, obtained on the day of the yellow fever booster vaccination. The receptors were sampled from a man younger than 40 who received the YFV17D yellow fever vaccine. Both conserved end residues are trimmed from each CDR3.

j_call	v_call	cdr3_aa
TRBJ2-1	TRBV6-2/TRBV6-3	ASSFTTGVNEQF
TRBJ1-5	TRBV6-2/TRBV6-3	ASSYRTPNQPQH
TRBJ1-1	TRBV10-1	ASRGHGNTEAF
TRBJ1-4	TRBV29-1	SARTGGEKLF
TRBJ2-7	TRBV7-9	ASSPIQVYEQY
TRBJ2-2	TRBV2	AIGTADTGELF
TRBJ1-1	TRBV30	AWIPDWTEAF
TRBJ1-5	TRBV7-2	ASSLSGGNQPQH
TRBJ2-3	TRBV6-6	ASSYPEADTQY
TRBJ2-5	TRBV24-1	ATSNSGTGRTETQY
TRBJ2-7	TRBV5-1	ASRKMDSSYEQY
TRBJ2-7	TRBV24-1	ATSGQGLYEQY
TRBJ1-1	TRBV9	ASSGSGWRNTEAF
TRBJ2-1	TRBV5-1	ASSLGASGYLNEQF
TRBJ2-2	TRBV7-2	ASSLSGKSGELF
TRBJ2-7	TRBV10-3	AISESIGTGSTYEQY
TRBJ2-3	TRBV2	AREPAQY
TRBJ2-5	TRBV7-2	ASSLARQVFI
TRBJ2-3	TRBV7-9	ASSLASGTSDTQY
TRBJ2-1	TRBV5-1	ASSLGGSGNEQF
TRBJ1-1	TRBV20-1	SADDRGLIKAF
TRBJ1-1	TRBV6-2/TRBV6-3	ASFSWRTNTEAF
TRBJ1-2	TRBV10-1	ASHKLSNYGYT
TRBJ2-3	TRBV7-2	ASSQAGSRTDTQY
TRBJ2-7	TRBV28	ASSIVRSEQY
TRBJ2-1	TRBV10-3	AISGDYNEQF
TRBJ1-1	TRBV7-9	ASAAGGWTEAF
TRBJ2-5	TRBV10-3	AISALVSRETQY
TRBJ2-5	TRBV3-1	ASREGQLAGGQETQY
TRBJ2-6	TRBV9	ASSVGTSGANVLT
TRBJ2-1	TRBV20-1	SADVPSSEQF
TRBJ2-2	TRBV27	ASSLDRSGGTGELF
TRBJ2-3	TRBV5-1	ASSLLAGDTDTQY
TRBJ2-7	TRBV29-1	SVFGTGVIYEQY
TRBJ2-1	TRBV5-4	ASSLQRELNEQF
TRBJ2-7	TRBV18	ASAPTGVHEQY
TRBJ1-4	TRBV7-8	ASSQQTTSGLRLF
TRBJ2-5	TRBV20-1	CASEGEGPWQETQY
TRBJ2-3	TRBV11-2	ASSLRVTTQY
TRBJ1-4	TRBV7-2	ASSPRHGNEKLF
TRBJ2-3	TRBV10-1	ASSATSAITDTQY
TRBJ2-1	TRBV9	ASSKDYLSHEQF
TRBJ2-2	TRBV7-2	ASSWAGTGGELF
TRBJ2-7	TRBV10-3	AIGTSGSSAYEQY
TRBJ1-2	TRBV7-9	ASSPGTDTFYGYT
TRBJ2-5	TRBV7-2	ASSLRLAVETQY
TRBJ1-5	TRBV20-1	SAIDSSNQPQH
TRBJ2-7	TRBV7-2	ASSNLNEQY
TRBJ2-5	TRBV10-3	ASSGAAETQY